One T cell receptor (beta chain) is described in this entry. There are 13 residues in the CDR3. The germline V and J ends were trimmed by 8 bases and 7 bases, with 18 bases remaining between them. The V gene's germline CDR1 is MDHEN and CDR2 SYDVKM. The source of the sample is a study of blood T cell repertoires in COVID-19. Study overall: Spain, Italy and the United States supplied samples that represented acute and convalescent COVID-19.

Per the original data handling: The authors estimated nucleated cell counts from reference gene primer amplification. Generated by immunoSEQ multiplex PCR, the TCRdb table keeps only in-frame clones and is missing some. Clonal size and the V and J genes are those of that table, whereas D and trimming came from the DNA. The sample holds approximately 91,000 clones, more than 70% seen once. This TCR derives from a man aged 65-85 years with acute or convalescent COVID-19. Sequencing used peripheral blood. The chain combines TRBV28 with TRBJ2-7; D may be TRBD1 (5 bases). Written as DNA, the CDR3 is TGTGCCAGCGTTAAACAGGCTTATGGAGAGCAGTACTTC. Its translation: CASVKQAYGEQYF.